This T cell receptor (beta chain) was identified in a study of regulatory T cells in long-lasting Graves disease. At the level of the study: New Graves' disease cases had less than 3 months of antithyroid drugs.

Regarding time point: newly diagnosed GD, antithyroid drugs for less than 3 months. Extracted RNA from PBMCs served as the source of the TCR library. Assembly of TCR beta libraries relied on iRepertoire HTBI primers together with Arm-PCR of CDR3 regions. Using its own MiXCR run on the multiplex PCR reads, TCRdb lists one record per CDR3 protein. The data show approximately 350,000 distinct CDR3 sequences, around 16% seen once. In addition, the sample was reused for a study of T cells in Graves' hyperthyroidism and ophthalmopathy. That publication notes: For ophthalmopathy, model prediction preceded onset by a median about six months.

This specimen was peripheral blood mononuclear cells (PBMCs), taken at new diagnosis, from a patient treated with antithyroid drugs. This TCR was recovered from a woman aged 18-35 years with Graves disease.

The CDR3 DNA sequence: TGCAGTGCTGATCACGGGACAGCCGGGACCGGGGGCAATCAGCCCCAGCATTTT. Its translation is CSADHGTAGTGGNQPQHF. The chain combines TRBV20-1 with TRBJ1-5; 7 bases are shared with TRBD1. This CDR3 contains 18 residues. CDR1 and CDR2 from the germline V gene are DFQATT and SNEGSKA (reference sequence). J lost 2 bases, V lost 5 bases, and 18 bases had no gene match.